This note documents a single T cell receptor (beta chain) sequence. The antigen is unknown. This sample was taken from a study of CD8 T cells in Susac syndrome. Across the whole study: The sequenced Susac syndrome patients comprised five or six with active disease and roughly 8 in remission. At the time their blood was drawn, patients with Susac syndrome were either therapy-naive, on corticosteroids (with some of them also receiving intravenous immunoglobulin), or on intravenous immunoglobulin alone.

Overall study results and limits: In TEMRA cells and active patients, CD8+ clonal expansion in Susac reached its peak.

RNA, at about 0.5 to 1 ug, was reverse transcribed with random hexamers. TCRdb processed the immunoSEQ multiplex PCR reads anew with MiXCR; each CDR3 protein has one entry. The sample carries approximately 190,000 distinct CDR3 sequences, approximately 95% recorded once. CDR1 and CDR2 from the germline V gene are SGHDT and YYEEEE. The ends lost 3 bases at V and 4 bases at J; junction bases unmatched: 6. The CDR3 has 14 residues. CD8+ and CD4+ T cells were negatively isolated; TEMRA cells were FACS-enriched. The V and J genes are TRBV5-6 and TRBJ2-5, with 7 bases identical to TRBD2. The sample consisted of CD8+ T cells from PBMCs. The sequence derives from a human donor with Susac syndrome. The CDR3 loop reads CASSYGGSGETQYF. The CDR3 nucleotides read TGTGCCAGCAGCTACGGGGGGTCCGGAGAGACCCAGTACTTC.